The T cell receptor (beta chain) described here comes from a study of regulatory T cells in long-lasting Graves disease. Study-wide points: The TCR repertoire of persistent Graves' patients was less diverse than that of newly diagnosed ones.

This clonotype was picked up many times. Its antigen is currently unknown. Regarding time point: newly diagnosed GD, antithyroid drugs for less than 3 months. Construction of the TCR library relied on RNA isolated from PBMCs. With EDTA tubes as the receptacles, approximately 8.2 milliliters of peripheral blood were drawn. The CDR3 has 13 residues. The germline V and J ends were trimmed by 4 bases and 5 bases, with 9 bases remaining between them. From germline, CDR1 is KGHDR and CDR2 SFDVKD. Combining iRepertoire HTBI primers with Arm-PCR of CDR3 regions, the authors built TCR beta libraries. Via MiXCR, TCRdb re-called the multiplex PCR reads, giving one row per CDR3 protein. The sample carries roughly 350,000 distinct CDR3 sequences, 16% recorded once. Separately, the same data were catalogued under a study of T cells in Graves' hyperthyroidism and ophthalmopathy. That source notes: Also found in blood were most expanded thyroid clonotypes above 0.001.

This sequence was found in a middle-aged man with Graves disease. The chain recombines TRBV24-1 with TRBJ2-3; D may be TRBD1 or TRBD2 (5 bases each). The starting material was peripheral blood mononuclear cells (PBMCs), obtained at new diagnosis, from a patient treated with antithyroid drugs. CDR3 DNA: TGTGCCACCAGTGAGGGGGACCGAGATACGCAGTATTTT. Encoded protein: CATSEGDRDTQYF.